This T cell receptor (beta chain) was sequenced during a study of blood T cells in healthy people across ages. General observations from the study: Age advanced and TCR beta diversity per million T cells fell, roughly linearly. Unsorted PBMCs ruled out conclusive naive versus antigen-experienced comparison.

Of note for this clonotype: The antigen is not known.

The CDR3 is 15 amino acids. The trim removed 2 bases at V and 5 bases at J, leaving 9 bases unmatched. Germline V gene lookup returns CDR1 LGHDT and CDR2 YNNKEL (reference sequence). It was with a sample-barcoded 5' primer and a J-beta primer mix that a second PCR of roughly 7 to 12 cycles was run. Each CDR3 protein is one row after TCRdb ran MiXCR on the 5' RACE reads. The sample carries about 630,000 distinct CDR3 sequences, 21% recorded once. There were at least 5 micrograms of total RNA extracted from every sample. V is TRBV3-1 and J is TRBJ2-7; 7 bases are shared with TRBD1. This sequence originates from a man in his 70s in good health. Sequenced input: blood. In nucleotides, the CDR3 is TGTGCCAGCAGCCAACGCAGGGGGTTATTTGACGAGCAGTACTTC. Amino acid sequence: CASSQRRGLFDEQYF.